This T cell receptor (beta chain) originates from a study of T cells after yellow fever vaccination. V lost 3 bases, J lost 7 bases, and 13 bases lay in between. The CDR3 is 14 residues long. Germline CDR1 and CDR2: LNHDA and SQIVND (reference sequence). TCRdb fed the 5' RACE reads into MiXCR, producing one record per CDR3 protein. This repertoire shows some 300,000 distinct CDR3 sequences, roughly 8% found once; its top ten account for 15% to 20%. Sequencing used PBMCs, obtained approximately 47 days after the first yellow fever vaccination. V is TRBV19 and J is TRBJ2-4; no clear D. This TCR came from a young man who received the YFV17D yellow fever vaccine. CDR3 nucleotide sequence: TGTGCCAGTAGTATGAGAGTGTATGGGAACATTCAGTACTTC. Protein sequence: CASSMRVYGNIQYF.